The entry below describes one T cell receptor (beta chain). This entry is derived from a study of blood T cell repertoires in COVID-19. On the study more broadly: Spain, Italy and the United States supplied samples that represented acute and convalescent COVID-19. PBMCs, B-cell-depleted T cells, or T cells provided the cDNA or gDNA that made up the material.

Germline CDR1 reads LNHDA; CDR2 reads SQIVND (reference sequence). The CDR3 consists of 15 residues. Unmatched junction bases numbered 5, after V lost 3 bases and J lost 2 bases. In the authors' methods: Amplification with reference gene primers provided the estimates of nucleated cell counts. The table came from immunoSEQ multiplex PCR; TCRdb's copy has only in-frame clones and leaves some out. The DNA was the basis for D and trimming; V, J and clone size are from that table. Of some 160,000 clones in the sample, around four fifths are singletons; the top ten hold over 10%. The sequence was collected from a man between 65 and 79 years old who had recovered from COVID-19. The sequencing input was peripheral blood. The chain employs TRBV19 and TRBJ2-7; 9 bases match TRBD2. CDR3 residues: CASSILGGRAYEQYF. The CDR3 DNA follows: TGTGCCAGTAGTATTCTCGGCGGGAGGGCCTACGAGCAGTACTTC.